This T cell receptor beta chain was captured in a study of T-cell reconstitution after alpha-beta-depleted transplantation in children. Study findings and constraints: A year had passed since transplant, and T-cell counts and diversity by then came mostly from newly produced T cells. By about two months after transplant, alpha-beta T cells reportedly arose from several hundred graft clones that had expanded. Certain patients had high TCRbeta diversity at day 60, and it came from recipient T cells and thymic progenitors that survived.

In regard to this clonotype: No antigen is known for it.

The authors prepared the TCRbeta library with unique molecular identifiers. TCRdb re-analysed the PCR reads in MiXCR, keeping a single row per CDR3 protein. The repertoire holds about 980,000 distinct CDR3 sequences, with roughly 29% as singletons. This CDR3 region has 14 residues. Trimming removed 1 base from V and 3 bases from J, with 6 bases in between. Germline CDR1 SEHNR, CDR2 FQNEAQ (reference sequence). The gene calls are TRBV7-9 and TRBJ2-2; D is unclear. The sequence was collected from a boy under two years old who had a stem cell transplant for SCID, so the T cells may come from the graft donor. The sequences come from PBMCs, mostly from graft donor cells, collected 360 days after TCRalphabeta/CD19-depleted stem cell transplant. CDR3 coding DNA: TGTGCCAGCAGCTTAGGTTGGGACACCGGGGAGCTGTTTTTT. Amino acid sequence: CASSLGWDTGELFF. The entire variable domain, with the rest obtained from reference TRBV7-9 and TRBJ2-2, is as follows: DTGVSQNPRHKITKRGQNVTFRCDPISEHNRLYWYRQTLGQGPEFLTYFQNEAQLEKSRLLSDRFSAERPKGSFSTLEIQRTEQGDSAMYLCASSLGWDTGELFFGEGSRLTVL.